The 27 T cell receptor beta chains below come from one sample, sequenced in a study of blood T cell repertoires in COVID-19. TCRdb keeps only in-frame clones here, not all; method: immunoSEQ multiplex PCR. Among 75,000 or so clones listed, approximately 82% were seen once. The sequenced sample consisted of peripheral blood. Every receptor here comes from a woman in her 70s with acute or convalescent COVID-19.

The rearrangement joins TRBV3-1 (or the pseudogene TRBV3-2) to TRBJ2-7; D perhaps matches TRBD1 (5 bases). The germline V and J ends were trimmed by 1 base and 8 bases, with 6 bases remaining between them. CDR1 and CDR2 from the germline V gene are LGHDT and YNNKEL (reference sequence). The CDR3 is 11 residues long. CDR3 DNA: TGTGCCAGCAGCCAAGGGGGCCAGCAGTACTTC. The encoded protein is CASSQGGQQYF.

V usage is TRBV19 and J usage is TRBJ2-3; 12 nucleotides match TRBD1. V trimming: 10 bases; J trimming: 6 bases; junction bases outside the gene matches: 8. Germline V gives CDR1 LNHDA, CDR2 SQIVND (reference sequence). The CDR3 runs 14 residues. This chain's CDR3 is CATSGTGGMDTQYF. The CDR3 DNA reads TGTGCCACTTCCGGGACAGGGGGCATGGATACGCAGTATTTT.

The rearrangement links TRBV19 to TRBJ2-5; D gene unclear. CDR1 is LNHDA and CDR2 is SQIVND in the germline V gene (reference sequence). CDR3 size: 13 residues. Trimming stripped 3 bases from V and 2 bases from J, with 7 bases between. This CDR3 is CASSIDSQETQYF. The CDR3 DNA follows: TGTGCCAGTAGTATTGACTCGCAAGAGACCCAGTACTTC.

This rearrangement joins TRBV28 to TRBJ2-7, with 12 bases matching TRBD1. The CDR3 runs 15 residues. With V trimmed by 5 bases and J by 1 base, 3 bases remained unmatched. Looked up from germline, CDR1 is MDHEN and CDR2 is SYDVKM. CDR3 loop: CASSGTGGQSYEQYF. The DNA of the CDR3 is TGTGCCAGCAGTGGGACAGGGGGCCAATCCTACGAGCAGTACTTC.

This rearrangement joins TRBV2 to TRBJ1-1; 7 bases are a match to TRBD1. From germline, CDR1 is SNHLY and CDR2 FYNNEI. This CDR3 is 15 amino acids long. Trimming took 4 bases from V and 0 from J; bases not matched to a gene: 5. The CDR3 region is CASSGGGFMNTEAFF. The CDR3 coding sequence is TGTGCCAGCAGTGGAGGGGGCTTCATGAACACTGAAGCTTTCTTT.

V gene TRBV30 combines with J gene TRBJ1-4; tentative D call: TRBD1 (5 bases). The CDR3 spans 13 residues. The germline V gene has CDR1 GTSNPN and CDR2 SVGIG (reference sequence). With 4 bases removed from V and 14 bases from J, the gap between germline ends came to 20 bases. The CDR3 is CAWTVGTTGSLFF. The CDR3 DNA follows: TGTGCCTGGACTGTGGGGACTACTGGATCTCTGTTTTTT.

This sequence joins TRBV9 and TRBJ1-4; TRBD1 is a possible D gene (6 bases). This CDR3 has 15 amino acids. Germline V lookup: CDR1 SGDLS, CDR2 YYNGEE. The V and J ends lost 3 bases and 8 bases respectively, with 17 bases between them. CDR3 nucleotides: TGTGCCAGCAGCGCCGGGCGGGGGCAAGGCGAAAAACTGTTTTTT. Its protein product is CASSAGRGQGEKLFF.

V and J are TRBV5-1 and TRBJ2-2; TRBD2 agrees at 10 bases. The length of the CDR3 is 16 residues. With 4 bases clipped from V and 2 bases from J, the junction kept 5 bases outside the gene matches. Germline V lookup: CDR1 SGHRS, CDR2 YFSETQ. The DNA of the CDR3 is TGCGCCAGCAGCCCCGGACTAGCGGCTAACACCGGGGAGCTGTTTTTT. Residues: CASSPGLAANTGELFF.

The V call is TRBV18, the J call TRBJ2-3, with 7 bases identical to TRBD1. Unmatched junction bases numbered 6, after V lost 3 bases and J lost 6 bases. Germline V gene data show CDR1 as KGHSH and CDR2 as LQKENI. The CDR3 is 14 residues long. For the CDR3, the DNA is TGTGCCAGCTCACCTACAGGGGAAGGGGATACGCAGTATTTT. Translation gives CASSPTGEGDTQYF.

V gene TRBV3-1 (or the pseudogene TRBV3-2) combines with J gene TRBJ1-5; D might be TRBD1 (5 bases). This CDR3 has 13 amino acids. Trimming took 1 base from V and 11 from J, leaving 12 bases between them. Germline V gives CDR1 LGHDT, CDR2 YNNKEL (reference sequence). DNA for the CDR3: TGTGCCAGCAGCCAAGGCAGGGTTGGTACCCAGCATTTT. This sequence encodes CASSQGRVGTQHF.

The chain combines TRBV6-5 with TRBJ2-7; 8 nucleotides agree with TRBD1. Trimming cost V 6 bases and J 4 bases; bases outside gene matches: 11. CDR3 size: 15 residues. From germline, CDR1 is MNHEY and CDR2 SVGAGI. CDR3 sequence reads: CASRALLTGAYEQYF. The CDR3 DNA follows: TGTGCCAGCAGGGCTTTATTGACAGGGGCTTACGAGCAGTACTTC.

The chain combines TRBV10-2 with TRBJ1-2; D is uncertain. Germline values: CDR1 WSHSY, CDR2 SAAADI. Trimming took 7 bases from V and 8 from J, leaving 11 bases between them. This CDR3 region has 11 residues. The DNA of the CDR3 is TGCGCCAGCAATACGGGGAGCGGCTACACCTTC. It translates to CASNTGSGYTF.

The chain carries TRBV5-6 and TRBJ2-1; 10 positions match TRBD2. This CDR3 comprises 17 residues. Losses at the gene ends were 1 base for V and 5 bases for J; bases not matched to a gene: 9. Germline values: CDR1 SGHDT, CDR2 YYEEEE. CDR3 nucleotides: TGTGCCAGCAGCTTGCTGCCTAGCGGGAGCTCTGACAATGAGCAGTTCTTC. Protein product: CASSLLPSGSSDNEQFF.

The J gene is TRBJ2-1, the V gene TRBV3-1 (or the pseudogene TRBV3-2); 10 nucleotides align to TRBD2. J gave up 4 bases and V 4 bases, and 16 bases lay outside the gene matches. The germline gives CDR1 LGHDT, CDR2 YNNKEL (reference sequence). CDR3 size: 19 residues. Here the CDR3 DNA reads TGTGCCAGCAGCCGTCTTCCCCAAACCGGGACTAGCGTTTACAATGAGCAGTTCTTC. This codes for CASSRLPQTGTSVYNEQFF.

In this sample, this clone turned up once. The chain couples TRBV5-1 to TRBJ2-7; D unresolved. Trimming left V 0 bases short and J 0 bases short, with 10 bases between. CDR1 SGHRS and CDR2 YFSETQ come from the germline V gene. CDR3 length: 15 amino acids. The chain's CDR3 is CASSLGGAFSYEQYF. For the CDR3, the DNA is TGCGCCAGCAGCTTGGGCGGCGCCTTCTCCTACGAGCAGTACTTC. The full variable domain, completed using reference TRBV5-1 and TRBJ2-7, is KAGVTQTPRYLIKTRGQQVTLSCSPISGHRSVSWYQQTPGQGLQFLFEYFSETQRNKGNFPGRFSGRQFSNSRSEMNVSTLELGDSALYLCASSLGGAFSYEQYFGPGTRLTVT.

The gene calls are TRBV12-3 or TRBV12-4 and TRBJ1-6; D gene ambiguous. Trimming took off 3 bases at V and 4 bases at J, with 4 bases between the two ends. This CDR3 has 13 residues. The CDR3 here is CASSLQYNSPLHF. The CDR3 region has the DNA TGTGCCAGCAGTTTGCAGTATAATTCACCCCTCCACTTT.

This rearrangement joins TRBV2 to TRBJ1-5; maybe TRBD1 (6 bases). V dropped 5 bases and J dropped 7 bases, with 12 bases sitting between them. The CDR3 is made up of 13 amino acids. Germline V gene data show CDR1 as SNHLY and CDR2 as FYNNEI. This chain's CDR3 is CASSPDSKQPQHF. The DNA of the CDR3 is TGTGCCAGCAGTCCGGACAGTAAACAGCCCCAGCATTTT.

This rearrangement joins TRBV5-1 to TRBJ1-4, with TRBD1 as a possible D gene (5 bases). The CDR3 runs 15 residues. The germline V gene encodes CDR1 SGHRS and CDR2 YFSETQ. V was trimmed by 4 bases and J by 0 bases, leaving 10 bases between them. For the CDR3, the DNA is TGCGCCAGCAGCGGGACTCCGGCAACTAATGAAAAACTGTTTTTT. This translates into CASSGTPATNEKLFF.

The chain recombines TRBV27 with TRBJ2-3, with TRBD2 as a possible D gene (6 bases). From germline, CDR1 is MNHEY and CDR2 SMNVEV (reference sequence). The CDR3 consists of 13 residues. V was trimmed by 0 bases and J by 8 bases, leaving 9 bases between them. CDR3 DNA sequence: TGTGCCAGCAGTTTATCGCGGGGAAGTACGCAGTATTTT. As protein: CASSLSRGSTQYF.

The chain combines TRBV2 with TRBJ2-2; 12 positions agree with TRBD2. The CDR3 extends over 18 amino acids. Per the germline V gene, CDR1 is SNHLY and CDR2 is FYNNEI. Germline trimming cut 4 bases from V and 6 bases from J; bases unmatched to any gene: 12. DNA of the CDR3: TGTGCCAGCAGTGCTCAGCAACGTCTAGCGGGAGGGCCCGGGGAGCTGTTTTTT. This gives the protein CASSAQQRLAGGPGELFF.

A single count supports this clone. The chain couples TRBV7-2 to TRBJ2-5; the D gene is possibly TRBD2 (6 bases). Germline CDR1 and CDR2: SGHTA and FQGNSA. The length of the CDR3 is 16 residues. Trimming left V 1 base short and J 4 bases short, with 16 bases between. CDR3 sequence: CASSLVGRGNRETQYF. DNA of the CDR3: TGTGCCAGCAGCTTAGTGGGGCGGGGCAACCGAGAGACCCAGTACTTC.

V is TRBV2 and J is TRBJ1-5, with D unresolved. The CDR3 is 14 residues long. The germline CDR1 and CDR2 sequences are SNHLY and FYNNEI. Between the trimmed V and J ends, which lost 5 bases and 2 bases, there was a span of 10 bases. CDR3 bases: TGTGCCAGCAGTACCGGCGGGGGCAATCAGCCCCAGCATTTT. It is translated as CASSTGGGNQPQHF.

This rearrangement joins TRBV6-5 to TRBJ1-6; TRBD1 matches 7 bases. CDR3 length equals 14 residues. The V segment lost 6 bases and the J segment 8 bases; nucleotides outside the gene matches: 7. Germline CDR1 reads MNHEY; CDR2 reads SVGAGI. The CDR3 reads CASRFYRGYSPLHF. CDR3 nucleotide sequence: TGTGCCAGCAGGTTTTACAGGGGATATTCACCCCTCCACTTT.

The chain employs TRBV2 and TRBJ1-4; D is unclear. The germline V and J ends were trimmed by 4 bases and 0 bases, with 6 bases remaining between them. The CDR3 covers 14 residues. The germline V gene encodes CDR1 SNHLY and CDR2 FYNNEI. Here the CDR3 reads CASSVGATNEKLFF. The DNA of the CDR3 is TGTGCCAGCAGTGTCGGTGCAACTAATGAAAAACTGTTTTTT.

This clone was seen once. This chain joins TRBV4-1 and TRBJ2-2; 8 nucleotides agree with TRBD1. Germline loops: CDR1 MGHRA, CDR2 YSYEKL. This CDR3 has 14 amino acids. The V segment lost 5 bases and the J segment 8 bases; nucleotides outside the gene matches: 7. This chain's CDR3 is CASSYGTGGGELFF. The CDR3 region has the DNA TGCGCCAGCAGCTACGGGACAGGCGGGGGGGAGCTGTTTTTT.

This clone has just one count. The chain combines TRBV7-9 with TRBJ1-2; 7 bases agree with TRBD1. Germline CDR1 SEHNR, CDR2 FQNEAQ (reference sequence). The J segment lost 8 bases and the V segment lost 5 bases, leaving 8 bases of the junction unmatched. The CDR3 covers 13 residues. CDR3 sequence: CASSPRQGGGYTF. In DNA form, the CDR3 reads TGTGCCAGCAGCCCAAGACAGGGTGGCGGCTACACCTTC. The full variable domain, rest sourced from reference TRBV7-9 and TRBJ1-2, is DTGVSQNPRHKITKRGQNVTFRCDPISEHNRLYWYRQTLGQGPEFLTYFQNEAQLEKSRLLSDRFSAERPKGSFSTLEIQRTEQGDSAMYLCASSPRQGGGYTFGSGTRLTVV.

This chain uses TRBV11-2 with TRBJ2-7; 9 bases map to TRBD2. V shed 1 base and J 3 bases; nucleotides not matched to a gene: 10. This CDR3 is 17 amino acids long. The germline CDR1 and CDR2 sequences are SGHAT and FQNNGV. CDR3: CASSLVYETSGLYEQYF. The DNA of the CDR3 is TGTGCCAGCAGCTTAGTTTACGAGACTAGCGGACTCTACGAGCAGTACTTC.